This T cell receptor beta chain was recovered during a study of blood T cell repertoires in COVID-19. The J segment lost 7 bases and the V segment lost 5 bases, leaving 11 bases of the junction unmatched. This CDR3 has 15 residues. The V gene's germline CDR1 is MNHEY and CDR2 SVGAGI. The table came from immunoSEQ multiplex PCR; TCRdb's copy has only in-frame clones and leaves some out. The sample yields fewer than 250,000 clones, 80% to 90% seen once. The chain links TRBV6-5 to TRBJ1-2, with 9 bases aligning to TRBD1. The receptor's source is a middle-aged man with active or convalescent COVID-19. Input material: peripheral blood. The CDR3 DNA reads TGTGCCAGCAGTCCAGCCCGGGACAGGGCATTTGGCTACACCTTC. Protein: CASSPARDRAFGYTF.